Below, 14 T cell receptor beta chains from the same sample are listed, as sequenced in a study of shared clonotypes between healthy human individuals. Assay used: immunoSEQ multiplex PCR; TCRdb lists only in-frame clones, some missing. The profile shows 850,000 to 1,100,000 clones, 70% to 80% of them singletons. Sequenced sample: memory CD4+ T cells from PBMCs. Sample subset: CD45RA-negative fraction. The receptor set was obtained from a man between 18 and 29 years old in good health. Some clones in this sample may be carry-over from other donors' samples.

The CDR3 DNA reads as TGTGCCAGTAGCGTGACATGGGGTATTCGCAATGAGCAGTTCTTC. It codes for CASSVTWGIRNEQFF. This rearrangement joins TRBV11-2 to TRBJ2-1; possible D gene TRBD2, 5 bases. Germline V gives CDR1 SGHAT, CDR2 FQNNGV. The germline V and J ends were trimmed by 9 bases and 6 bases, with 21 bases remaining between them. This CDR3 is 15 amino acids long. Complete variable domain (other parts from reference TRBV11-2 and TRBJ2-1): EAGVAQSPRYKIIEKRQSVAFWCNPISGHATLYWYQQILGQGPKLLIQFQNNGVVDDSQLPKDRFSAERLKGVDSTLKIQPAKLEDSAVYLCASSVTWGIRNEQFFGPGTRLTVL.

The CDR3: CASSFGTSGYNEQFF. In DNA form, the CDR3 reads TGTGCCAGCAGCTTTGGGACTAGCGGCTACAATGAGCAGTTCTTC. This chain connects TRBV5-6 to TRBJ2-1, with 11 nucleotides matching TRBD2. The CDR3 spans 15 residues. V was clipped by 2 bases and J by 3 bases; unmatched bases: 1. Germline lookup yields CDR1 SGHDT and CDR2 YYEEEE.

The V and J genes are TRBV6-4 and TRBJ2-2; TRBD1 aligns across 8 bases. Germline CDR1 is MRHNA and CDR2 is SNTAGT. V dropped 9 bases and J dropped 8; count of bases not matched to a gene: 14. The CDR3 is 15 amino acids. In DNA form, the CDR3 reads TGTGCCAGTGCACCGACAGGGGAGTGGACGGGGGAGCTGTTTTTT. It codes for CASAPTGEWTGELFF.

V usage is TRBV28 and J usage is TRBJ1-2; TRBD1 matches 7 bases. This CDR3 is built from 14 residues. Germline CDR1 is MDHEN and CDR2 is SYDVKM. J was trimmed by 4 bases and V by 5 bases; bases with no gene match: 7. CDR3 loop: CASSARGGLYGYTF. CDR3 nucleotide sequence: TGTGCCAGCAGTGCCCGAGGGGGCCTCTATGGCTACACCTTC.

V gene TRBV4-1 combines with J gene TRBJ2-5; no clear D. Per germline, CDR1 MGHRA and CDR2 YSYEKL. This CDR3 contains 16 residues. Trimming cost V 1 base and J 0 bases, with 12 bases left between them. CDR3 bases: TGCGCCAGCAGCCAAGGAAAGCCGTCGTACCAAGAGACCCAGTACTTC. Residues: CASSQGKPSYQETQYF.

J is TRBJ2-6 and V is TRBV5-1; D is uncertain. The CDR3 is 17 amino acids. V gave up 3 bases and J gave up 4 bases, with 17 bases separating them. Germline assignment: CDR1 SGHRS and CDR2 YFSETQ. The CDR3 DNA follows: TGCGCCAGCAGCTCAAGGACCGGGTCTGGAGGGGCCAACGTCCTGACTTTC. Its protein is CASSSRTGSGGANVLTF. The variable domain in full, completed from reference TRBV5-1 and TRBJ2-6, reads KAGVTQTPRYLIKTRGQQVTLSCSPISGHRSVSWYQQTPGQGLQFLFEYFSETQRNKGNFPGRFSGRQFSNSRSEMNVSTLELGDSALYLCASSSRTGSGGANVLTFGAGSRLTVL.

The chain links TRBV5-1 to TRBJ2-1; D gene uncertain. The CDR3 spans 15 residues. CDR1 and CDR2 from the germline V gene are SGHRS and YFSETQ. The V end lost 4 bases, the J end lost 7 bases, and 18 bases lay between the germline ends. The CDR3 spells CASSPGSGDGNEQFF. The CDR3 DNA sequence: TGCGCCAGCAGCCCAGGAAGTGGTGATGGGAATGAGCAGTTCTTC. The whole variable domain, filled in from reference TRBV5-1 and TRBJ2-1, reads KAGVTQTPRYLIKTRGQQVTLSCSPISGHRSVSWYQQTPGQGLQFLFEYFSETQRNKGNFPGRFSGRQFSNSRSEMNVSTLELGDSALYLCASSPGSGDGNEQFFGPGTRLTVL.

The chain combines TRBV29-1 with TRBJ1-1; D is unresolved. CDR3 length: 10 amino acids. Germline-derived CDR1 and CDR2 are SQVTM and ANQGSEA. V shed 7 bases and J shed 2 bases, with 5 bases lying between them. In DNA form, the CDR3 reads TGCAGCGCTACAAACACTGAAGCTTTCTTT. Amino acids: CSATNTEAFF.

The genes are TRBV19 and TRBJ1-1; D is perhaps TRBD1 (5 bases). This CDR3 region has 15 residues. Trimming shortened V by 6 bases and J by 0 bases, and 14 bases separated the two germline ends. Germline CDR1 is LNHDA and CDR2 is SQIVND (reference sequence). CDR3 region: CASRQTVAMNTEAFF. CDR3 nucleotides: TGTGCCAGTAGACAGACAGTAGCTATGAACACTGAAGCTTTCTTT.

The chain couples TRBV6-1 to TRBJ2-7; TRBD1 agrees at 7 bases. Unmatched junction bases numbered 10, after V lost 8 bases and J lost 3 bases. CDR1 MNHNS and CDR2 SASEGT come from the germline V gene. The CDR3 runs 14 residues. This CDR3 is CASDRQGGYYEQYF. CDR3 coding DNA: TGTGCCAGCGACCGACAGGGCGGGTACTACGAGCAGTACTTC.

This clone appeared a few times. J is TRBJ1-1 and V is TRBV10-2; perhaps TRBD1 as D (5 bases). The CDR3 runs to 13 residues. The V gene lost 4 bases and the J gene lost 5 bases, with 11 bases spanning the gap. Germline V gene sequence: CDR1 WSHSY, CDR2 SAAADI. The CDR3 bases are TGCGCCAGCAGTGGAGGGGTGGAGACTGAAGCTTTCTTT. This gives the protein CASSGGVETEAFF.

This clone was seen a single time. This chain connects TRBV6-1 to TRBJ2-7; 9 positions agree with TRBD2. The CDR3 length is 14 residues. Looked up from germline, CDR1 is MNHNS and CDR2 is SASEGT. Trimming cost V 4 bases and J 2 bases; bases outside gene matches: 3. The CDR3 sequence is CASSGLADPYEQYF. The DNA of the CDR3 is TGTGCCAGCAGTGGACTAGCGGACCCCTACGAGCAGTACTTC.

The chain employs TRBV28 and TRBJ1-3; D remains unclear. CDR3 length: 14 amino acids. The germline V gene has CDR1 MDHEN and CDR2 SYDVKM. The V end was cut by 5 bases, the J end by 0 bases, with 8 bases between. The CDR3 loop reads CASSTPFSGNTIYF. CDR3 DNA sequence: TGTGCCAGCAGTACCCCCTTCTCTGGAAACACCATATATTTT.

This clone was seen only a few times. The chain uses TRBV11-3 and TRBJ1-1, with D unclear. Germline assignment: CDR1 SGHNT and CDR2 YENEEA. The V gene lost 5 bases and the J gene lost 10 bases, with 17 bases spanning the gap. The CDR3 loop spans 13 amino acids. This CDR3 is CASSASALSGAFF. CDR3 bases: TGTGCCAGCAGCGCGTCGGCTTTATCCGGAGCTTTCTTT.